Reported below is one T cell receptor (beta chain). Sequenced by immunoSEQ multiplex PCR; TCRdb stores in-frame clones only, minus some. Altogether 15,000 to 20,000 clones are present, approximately 91% being singletons, with the ten largest covering roughly 12%. The CDR3 extends over 15 amino acids. CDR1 and CDR2 from the germline V gene are LNHDA and SQIVND (reference sequence). Trimming took 3 bases from V and 5 from J, leaving 14 bases between them. The data were taken from a study of T cell changes during pregnancy in multiple sclerosis. The sample consisted of CD8+ T cells from peripheral blood mononuclear cells, taken after pregnancy. The TCR originated in a female donor in good health, enrolled as a control in a pregnancy study. V gene TRBV19 combines with J gene TRBJ2-1; D may be TRBD2 (5 bases). The CDR3 DNA reads as TGTGCCAGTAGTATCGGGTGGGCTAGCAACAATGAGCAGTTCTTC. Amino acids: CASSIGWASNNEQFF. The variable domain in full, completed from reference TRBV19 and TRBJ2-1, reads DGGITQSPKYLFRKEGQNVTLSCEQNLNHDAMYWYRQDPGQGLRLIYYSQIVNDFQKGDIAEGYSVSREKKESFPLTVTSAQKNPTAFYLCASSIGWASNNEQFFGPGTRLTVL.